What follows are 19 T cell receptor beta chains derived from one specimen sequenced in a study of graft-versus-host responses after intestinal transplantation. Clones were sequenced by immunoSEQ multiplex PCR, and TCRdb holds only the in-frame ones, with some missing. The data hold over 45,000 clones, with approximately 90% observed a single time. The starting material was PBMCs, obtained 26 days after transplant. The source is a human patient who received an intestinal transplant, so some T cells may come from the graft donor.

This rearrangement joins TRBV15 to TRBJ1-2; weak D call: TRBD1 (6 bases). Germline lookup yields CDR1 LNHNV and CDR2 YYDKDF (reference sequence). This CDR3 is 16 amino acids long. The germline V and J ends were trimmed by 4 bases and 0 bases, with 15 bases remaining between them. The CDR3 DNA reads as TGTGCCACCAGCATGGGGATCAGGACAGCTAACTATGGCTACACCTTC. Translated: CATSMGIRTANYGYTF.

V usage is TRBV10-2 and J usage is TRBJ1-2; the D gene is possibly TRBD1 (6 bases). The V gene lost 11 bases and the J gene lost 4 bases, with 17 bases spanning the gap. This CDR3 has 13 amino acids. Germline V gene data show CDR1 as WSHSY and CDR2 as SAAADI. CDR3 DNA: TGCGCCGTACACAGGGTAGGGTTCTATGGCTACACCTTC. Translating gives CAVHRVGFYGYTF.

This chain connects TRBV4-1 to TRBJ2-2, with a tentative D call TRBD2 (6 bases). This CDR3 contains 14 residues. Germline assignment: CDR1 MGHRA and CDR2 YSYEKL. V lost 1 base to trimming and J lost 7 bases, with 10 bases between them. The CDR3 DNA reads TGCGCCAGCAGCCAAGGCGAGGGAGGCGGGGAGCTGTTTTTT. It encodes CASSQGEGGGELFF.

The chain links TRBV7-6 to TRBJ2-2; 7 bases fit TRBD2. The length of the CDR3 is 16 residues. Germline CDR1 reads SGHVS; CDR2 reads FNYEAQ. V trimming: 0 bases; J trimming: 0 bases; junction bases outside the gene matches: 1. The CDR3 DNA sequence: TGTGCCAGCAGCTTAGCCGGGGGGACGAACACCGGGGAGCTGTTTTTT. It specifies CASSLAGGTNTGELFF.

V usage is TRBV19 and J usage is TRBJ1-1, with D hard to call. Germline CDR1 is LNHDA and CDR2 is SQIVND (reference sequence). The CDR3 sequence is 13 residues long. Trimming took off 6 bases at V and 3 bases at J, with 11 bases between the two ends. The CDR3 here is CASSPHEDTEAFF. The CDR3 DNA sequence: TGTGCCAGTAGCCCCCATGAGGACACTGAAGCTTTCTTT.

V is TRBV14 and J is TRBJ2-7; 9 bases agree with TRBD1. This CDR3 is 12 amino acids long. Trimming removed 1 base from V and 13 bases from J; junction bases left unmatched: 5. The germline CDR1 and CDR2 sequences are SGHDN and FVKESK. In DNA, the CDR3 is TGTGCCAGCAGCCAAGCAACAGGGGGCCACTACTTC. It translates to CASSQATGGHYF.

CDR3 bases: TGTGCCAGCAGCCCTAGACTTAGGGGACAGAACACTGAAGCTTTCTTT. Protein: CASSPRLRGQNTEAFF. The genes are TRBV5-8 and TRBJ1-1, with D possibly being TRBD1 (6 bases). This CDR3 has 16 amino acids. Germline CDR1 reads SGHTS; CDR2 reads YDEGEE. V was trimmed by 4 bases and J by 1 base, leaving 17 bases between them.

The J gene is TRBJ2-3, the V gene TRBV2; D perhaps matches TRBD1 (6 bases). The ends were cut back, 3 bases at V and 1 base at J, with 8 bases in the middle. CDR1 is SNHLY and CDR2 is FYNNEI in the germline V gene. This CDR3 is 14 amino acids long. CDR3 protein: CASSDRGGTDTQYF. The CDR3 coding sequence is TGTGCCAGCAGTGACAGGGGCGGCACAGATACGCAGTATTTT.

Here the CDR3 DNA reads TGTGCCAGCAGCGCACTGTGGGCCGGGACAACACAATCCTATGGCTACACCTTC. Its protein product is CASSALWAGTTQSYGYTF. The genes are TRBV7-9 and TRBJ1-2; TRBD1 might be the D (6 bases). This CDR3 has 18 residues. V lost 5 bases, J lost 4 bases, and 26 bases lay in between. The germline gives CDR1 SEHNR, CDR2 FQNEAQ (reference sequence).

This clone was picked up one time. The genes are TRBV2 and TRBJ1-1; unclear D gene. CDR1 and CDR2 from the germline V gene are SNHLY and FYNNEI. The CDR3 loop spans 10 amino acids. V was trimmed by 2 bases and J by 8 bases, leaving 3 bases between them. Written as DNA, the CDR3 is TGTGCCAGCAGTGAACTAGAAGCTTTCTTT. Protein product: CASSELEAFF.

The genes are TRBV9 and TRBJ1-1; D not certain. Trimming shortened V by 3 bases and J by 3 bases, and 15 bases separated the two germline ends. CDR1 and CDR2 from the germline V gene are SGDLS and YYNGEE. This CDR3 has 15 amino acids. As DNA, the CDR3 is TGTGCCAGCAGCGCAGGCAACCCCTTGGACACTGAAGCTTTCTTT. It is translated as CASSAGNPLDTEAFF.

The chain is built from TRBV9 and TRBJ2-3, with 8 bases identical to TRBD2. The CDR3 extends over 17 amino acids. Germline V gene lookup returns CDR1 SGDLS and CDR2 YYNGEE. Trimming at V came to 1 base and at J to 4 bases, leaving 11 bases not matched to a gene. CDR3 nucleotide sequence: TGTGCCAGCAGCGTAAATCCGGGACTAGTTGAGGCAGATACGCAGTATTTT. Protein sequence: CASSVNPGLVEADTQYF.

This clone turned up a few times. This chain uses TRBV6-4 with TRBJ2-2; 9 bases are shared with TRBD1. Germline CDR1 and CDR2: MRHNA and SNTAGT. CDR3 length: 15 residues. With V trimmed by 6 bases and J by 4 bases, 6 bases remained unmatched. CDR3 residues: CASSPGQGLTGELFF. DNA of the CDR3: TGTGCCAGCAGCCCGGGACAGGGTCTCACCGGGGAGCTGTTTTTT.

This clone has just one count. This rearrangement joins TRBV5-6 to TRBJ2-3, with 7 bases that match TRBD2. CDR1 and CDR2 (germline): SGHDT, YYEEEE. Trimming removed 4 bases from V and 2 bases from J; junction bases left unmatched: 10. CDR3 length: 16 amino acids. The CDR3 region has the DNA TGTGCCAGCAGCCCCTCGGGGGGTACTGCCACAGATACGCAGTATTTT. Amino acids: CASSPSGGTATDTQYF.

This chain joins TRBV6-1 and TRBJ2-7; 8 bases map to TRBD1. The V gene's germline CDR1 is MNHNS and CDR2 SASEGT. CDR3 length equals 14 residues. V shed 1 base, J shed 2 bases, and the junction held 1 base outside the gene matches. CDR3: CASSEGQGTYEQYF. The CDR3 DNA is TGTGCCAGCAGTGAAGGACAGGGGACCTACGAGCAGTACTTC.

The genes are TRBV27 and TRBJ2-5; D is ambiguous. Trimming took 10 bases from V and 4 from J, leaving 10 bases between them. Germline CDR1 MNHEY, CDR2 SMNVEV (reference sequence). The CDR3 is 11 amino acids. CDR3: CATTRLETQYF. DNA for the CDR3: TGTGCCACTACCCGCCTAGAGACCCAGTACTTC.

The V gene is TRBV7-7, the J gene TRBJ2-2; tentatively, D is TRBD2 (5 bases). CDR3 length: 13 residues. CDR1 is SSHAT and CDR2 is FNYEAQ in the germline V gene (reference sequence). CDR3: CASASRGTGELFF. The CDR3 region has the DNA TGTGCTAGCGCATCCCGCGGGACCGGGGAGCTGTTTTTT.

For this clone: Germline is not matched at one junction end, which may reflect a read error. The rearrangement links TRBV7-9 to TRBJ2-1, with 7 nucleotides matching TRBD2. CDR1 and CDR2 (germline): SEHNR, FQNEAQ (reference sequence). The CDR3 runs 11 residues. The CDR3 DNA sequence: TGTGCCAGCAGCTTATTATTTCTAGCGGTCTTC. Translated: CASSLLFLAVF.

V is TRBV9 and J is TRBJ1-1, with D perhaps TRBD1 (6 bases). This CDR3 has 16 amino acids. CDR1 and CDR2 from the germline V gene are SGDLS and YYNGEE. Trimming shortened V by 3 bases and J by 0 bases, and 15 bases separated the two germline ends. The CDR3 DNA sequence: TGTGCCAGCAGCGCCGCGACAGGCCCTATGAACACTGAAGCTTTCTTT. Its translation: CASSAATGPMNTEAFF.